This T cell receptor beta chain originates from a study of cytomegalovirus exposure and HLA in healthy donors. General study points: Based on reports, TCR beta sequences accurately predicted HLA-A and HLA-B alleles for most subjects. Follow-up analysis found HLA locus-dependent TCR association rates, highest for DRB1 and lowest for HLA-C.

Both 60 Vbeta primers and 13 Jbeta primers went into the PCR. TCRdb keeps only in-frame clones here, not all; method: immunoSEQ multiplex PCR. The repertoire includes about 190,000 clones, 81% of them detected once, and approximately 3.8% sits in the top ten. As to this clone: Its antigen is currently unknown.

The ends were cut back, 4 bases at V and 3 bases at J, with 21 bases in the middle. Per germline, CDR1 MNHNS and CDR2 SASEGT. The CDR3 spans 17 residues. This clonotype was obtained from a middle-aged man in good health and CMV-seronegative. Sequencing was carried out using PBMCs. The chain couples TRBV6-1 to TRBJ1-1; TRBD1 might be the D (5 bases). This CDR3 reads CASSAVPGLFWDTEAFF. In nucleotides, the CDR3 is TGTGCCAGCAGTGCGGTCCCGGGACTTTTTTGGGACACTGAAGCTTTCTTT.